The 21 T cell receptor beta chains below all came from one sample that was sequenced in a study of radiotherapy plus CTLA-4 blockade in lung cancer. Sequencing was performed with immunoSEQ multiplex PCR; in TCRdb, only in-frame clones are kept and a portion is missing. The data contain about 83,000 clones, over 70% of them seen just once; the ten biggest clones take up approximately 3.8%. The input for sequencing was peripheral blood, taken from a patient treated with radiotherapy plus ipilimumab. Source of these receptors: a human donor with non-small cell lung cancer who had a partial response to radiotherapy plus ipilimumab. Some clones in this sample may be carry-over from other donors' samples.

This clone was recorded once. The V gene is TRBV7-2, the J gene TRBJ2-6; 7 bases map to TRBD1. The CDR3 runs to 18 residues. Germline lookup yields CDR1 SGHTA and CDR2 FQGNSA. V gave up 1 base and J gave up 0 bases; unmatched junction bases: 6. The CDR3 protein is CASSLGYRGTSGANVLTF. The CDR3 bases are TGTGCCAGCAGCTTAGGATACAGGGGAACCTCTGGGGCCAACGTCCTGACTTTC. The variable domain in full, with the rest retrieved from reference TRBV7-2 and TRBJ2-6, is GAGVSQSPSNKVTEKGKDVELRCDPISGHTALYWYRQSLGQGLEFLIYFQGNSAPDKSGLPSDRFSAERTGGSVSTLTIQRTQQEDSAVYLCASSLGYRGTSGANVLTFGAGSRLTVL.

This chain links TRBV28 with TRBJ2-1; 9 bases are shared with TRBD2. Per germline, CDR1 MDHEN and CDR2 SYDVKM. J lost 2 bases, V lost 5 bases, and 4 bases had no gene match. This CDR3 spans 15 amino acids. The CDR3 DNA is TGTGCCAGCAGTCGAGCGGGGGGCACCTACAATGAGCAGTTCTTC. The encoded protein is CASSRAGGTYNEQFF.

The DNA of the CDR3 is TGTGCCAGCTCACCGGGGCGGGGGAACTCCTACGAGCAGTACTTC. Translation gives CASSPGRGNSYEQYF. The genes are TRBV18 and TRBJ2-5; 7 bases map to TRBD2. The J call may be faulty, since TRBJ2-7 better matches the DNA end. The germline CDR1 and CDR2 sequences are KGHSH and LQKENI. The CDR3 spans 15 residues.

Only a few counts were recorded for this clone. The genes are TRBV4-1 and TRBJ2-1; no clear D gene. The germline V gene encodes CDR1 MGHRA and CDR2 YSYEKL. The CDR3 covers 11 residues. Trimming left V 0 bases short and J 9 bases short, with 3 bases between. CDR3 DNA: TGCGCCAGCAGCCAAGACGGTGAGCAGTTCTTC. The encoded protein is CASSQDGEQFF.

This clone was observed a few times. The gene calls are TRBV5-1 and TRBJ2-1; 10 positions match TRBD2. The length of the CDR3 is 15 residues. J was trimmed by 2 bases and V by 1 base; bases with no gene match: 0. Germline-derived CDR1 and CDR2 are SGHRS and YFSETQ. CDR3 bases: TGCGCCAGCAGCTTGACTAGCGGGGCCTACAATGAGCAGTTCTTC. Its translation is CASSLTSGAYNEQFF. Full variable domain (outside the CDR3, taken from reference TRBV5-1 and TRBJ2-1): KAGVTQTPRYLIKTRGQQVTLSCSPISGHRSVSWYQQTPGQGLQFLFEYFSETQRNKGNFPGRFSGRQFSNSRSEMNVSTLELGDSALYLCASSLTSGAYNEQFFGPGTRLTVL.

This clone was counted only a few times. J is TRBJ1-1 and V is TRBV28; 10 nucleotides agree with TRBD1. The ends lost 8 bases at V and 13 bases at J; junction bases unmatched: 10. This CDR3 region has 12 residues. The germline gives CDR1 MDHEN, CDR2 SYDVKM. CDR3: CASGRDRGIVFF. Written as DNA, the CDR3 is TGTGCCAGCGGGAGGGACAGGGGTATTGTTTTCTTT.

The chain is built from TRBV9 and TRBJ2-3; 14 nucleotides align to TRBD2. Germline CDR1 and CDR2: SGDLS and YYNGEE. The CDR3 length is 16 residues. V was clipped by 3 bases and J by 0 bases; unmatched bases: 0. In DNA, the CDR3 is TGTGCCAGCAGCGGACTAGCGGGAGGGAGCACAGATACGCAGTATTTT. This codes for CASSGLAGGSTDTQYF. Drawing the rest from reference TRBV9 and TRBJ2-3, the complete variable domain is DSGVTQTPKHLITATGQRVTLRCSPRSGDLSVYWYQQSLDQGLQFLIQYYNGEERAKGNILERFSAQQFPDLHSELNLSSLELGDSALYFCASSGLAGGSTDTQYFGPGTRLTVL.

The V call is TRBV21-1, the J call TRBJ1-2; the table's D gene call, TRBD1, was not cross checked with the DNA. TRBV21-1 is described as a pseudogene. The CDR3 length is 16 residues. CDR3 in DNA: TGTGCCAGCAGCACCCTTCCAGGCAGGGGGAACTATGGCTACACCTTC. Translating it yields CASSTLPGRGNYGYTF.

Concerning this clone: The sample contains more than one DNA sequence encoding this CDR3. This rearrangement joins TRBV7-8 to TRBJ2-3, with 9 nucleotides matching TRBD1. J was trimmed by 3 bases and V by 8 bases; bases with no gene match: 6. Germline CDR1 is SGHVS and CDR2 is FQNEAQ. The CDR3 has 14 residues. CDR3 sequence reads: CASWDREGTDTQYF. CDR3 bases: TGTGCCAGCTGGGACAGGGAGGGGACAGATACGCAGTATTTT.

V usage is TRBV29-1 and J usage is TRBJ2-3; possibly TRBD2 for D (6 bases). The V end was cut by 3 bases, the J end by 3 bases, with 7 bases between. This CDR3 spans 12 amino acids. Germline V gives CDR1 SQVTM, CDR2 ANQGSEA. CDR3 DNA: TGCAGCGTTGAGGAGGGTACAGATACGCAGTATTTT. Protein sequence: CSVEEGTDTQYF.

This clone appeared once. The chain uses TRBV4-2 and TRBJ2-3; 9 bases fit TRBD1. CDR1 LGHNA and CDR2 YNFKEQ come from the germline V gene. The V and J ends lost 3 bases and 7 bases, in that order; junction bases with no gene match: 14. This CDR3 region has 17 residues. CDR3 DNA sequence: TGTGCCAGCAGCCAGCGAACCGGGACAGGGTGGCGTCATACGCAGTATTTT. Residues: CASSQRTGTGWRHTQYF.

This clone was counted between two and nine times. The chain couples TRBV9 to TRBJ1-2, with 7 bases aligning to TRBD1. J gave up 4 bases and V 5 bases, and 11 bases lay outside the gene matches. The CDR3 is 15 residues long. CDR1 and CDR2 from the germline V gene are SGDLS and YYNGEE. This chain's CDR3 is CASRGNEGAGYGYTF. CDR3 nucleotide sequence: TGTGCCAGCAGAGGCAACGAGGGGGCGGGCTATGGCTACACCTTC.

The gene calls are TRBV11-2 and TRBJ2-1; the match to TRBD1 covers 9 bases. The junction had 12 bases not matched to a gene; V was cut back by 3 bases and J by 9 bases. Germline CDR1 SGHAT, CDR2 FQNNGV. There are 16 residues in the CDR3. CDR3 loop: CASSLDRGGGYGEQFF. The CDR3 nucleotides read TGTGCCAGCAGCTTGGACAGGGGTGGCGGGTATGGTGAGCAGTTCTTC. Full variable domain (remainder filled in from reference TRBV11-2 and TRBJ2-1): EAGVAQSPRYKIIEKRQSVAFWCNPISGHATLYWYQQILGQGPKLLIQFQNNGVVDDSQLPKDRFSAERLKGVDSTLKIQPAKLEDSAVYLCASSLDRGGGYGEQFFGPGTRLTVL.

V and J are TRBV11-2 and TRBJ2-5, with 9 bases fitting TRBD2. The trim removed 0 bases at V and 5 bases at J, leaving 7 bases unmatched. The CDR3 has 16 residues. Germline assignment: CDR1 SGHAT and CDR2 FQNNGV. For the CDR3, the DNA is TGTGCCAGCAGCTTAGATCTGGCTAGCGGGAAGGAGACCCAGTACTTC. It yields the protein CASSLDLASGKETQYF.

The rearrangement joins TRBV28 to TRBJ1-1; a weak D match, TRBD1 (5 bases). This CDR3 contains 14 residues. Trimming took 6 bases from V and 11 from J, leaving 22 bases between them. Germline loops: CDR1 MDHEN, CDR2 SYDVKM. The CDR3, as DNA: TGTGCCAGCAGGCCGCAACCCCCAAACAAGGGGGCTTTCTTT. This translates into CASRPQPPNKGAFF.

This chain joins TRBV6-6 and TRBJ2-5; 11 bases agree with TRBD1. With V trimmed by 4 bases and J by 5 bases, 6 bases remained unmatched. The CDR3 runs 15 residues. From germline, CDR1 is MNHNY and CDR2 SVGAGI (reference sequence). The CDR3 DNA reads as TGTGCCAGCAGTTGGACAGGGGGCTCCCAGGAGACCCAGTACTTC. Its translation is CASSWTGGSQETQYF.

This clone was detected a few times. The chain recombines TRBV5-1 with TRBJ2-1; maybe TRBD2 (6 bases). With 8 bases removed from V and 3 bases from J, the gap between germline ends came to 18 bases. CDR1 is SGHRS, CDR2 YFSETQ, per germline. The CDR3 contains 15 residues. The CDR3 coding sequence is TGCGCCAGTAACTACGGGACTTCGCTCTACAATGAGCAGTTCTTC. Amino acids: CASNYGTSLYNEQFF.

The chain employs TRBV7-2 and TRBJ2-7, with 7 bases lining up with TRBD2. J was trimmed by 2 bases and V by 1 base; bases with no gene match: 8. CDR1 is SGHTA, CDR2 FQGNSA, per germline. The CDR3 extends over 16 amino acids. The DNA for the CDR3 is TGTGCCAGCAGCTTAGTAGCGGGTTGGCGAACCTACGAGCAGTACTTC. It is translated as CASSLVAGWRTYEQYF.

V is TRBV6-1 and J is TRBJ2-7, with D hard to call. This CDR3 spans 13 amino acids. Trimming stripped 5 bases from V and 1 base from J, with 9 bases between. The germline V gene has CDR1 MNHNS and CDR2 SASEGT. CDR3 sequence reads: CASSFSGSYEQYF. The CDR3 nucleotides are TGTGCCAGCAGTTTTTCGGGTTCCTACGAGCAGTACTTC.

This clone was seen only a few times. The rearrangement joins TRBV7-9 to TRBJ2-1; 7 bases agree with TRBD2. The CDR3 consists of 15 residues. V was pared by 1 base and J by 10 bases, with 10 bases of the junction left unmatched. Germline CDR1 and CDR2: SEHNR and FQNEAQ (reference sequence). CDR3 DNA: TGTGCCAGCAGCTTAGTTGGTTGGGGGGGTGGGGAGCAGTTCTTC. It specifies CASSLVGWGGGEQFF. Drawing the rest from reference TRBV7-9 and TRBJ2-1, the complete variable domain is DTGVSQNPRHKITKRGQNVTFRCDPISEHNRLYWYRQTLGQGPEFLTYFQNEAQLEKSRLLSDRFSAERPKGSFSTLEIQRTEQGDSAMYLCASSLVGWGGGEQFFGPGTRLTVL.

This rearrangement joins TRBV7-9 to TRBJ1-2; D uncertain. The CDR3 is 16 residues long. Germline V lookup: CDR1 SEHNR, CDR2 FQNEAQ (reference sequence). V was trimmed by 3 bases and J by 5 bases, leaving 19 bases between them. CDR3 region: CASSLNLGGNGYGYTF. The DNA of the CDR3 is TGTGCCAGCAGCTTGAATTTAGGAGGGAATGGGTATGGCTACACCTTC.